The clone carrying this TCR beta chain was recorded a few times. Its antigen is not identified. V was pared by 10 bases and J by 3 bases, with 13 bases between. Germline assignment: CDR1 LNHDA and CDR2 SQIVND (reference sequence). The length of the CDR3 is 13 residues. TCRdb independently ran MiXCR on the 5' RACE reads; one entry per CDR3 protein. Seen here are around 250,000 distinct CDR3 sequences, 16% observed once, and the top ten hold about 23%. This specimen comes from a study of T-cell memory formation after mild COVID-19. Study results and limitations: Researchers report contracting CD4+ clones mostly in CM and EM, with CD8+ clones in EMRA. Day 15 to 85 contracting clones showed balanced CD4/CD8; later expanders leaned CD4+.

V gene TRBV19 combines with J gene TRBJ1-5, with D tentatively TRBD1 (5 bases). The receptor was isolated from a man aged 18 to 30 who had mild COVID-19 (a few samples of this study predate the infection). Cell type and time point are not known. The sequenced sample consisted of PBMCs or a T cell subset sorted from them (not recorded which). This chain's CDR3 is CATSRTNNQPQHF. CDR3 nucleotide sequence: TGTGCCACCAGTCGGACAAACAATCAGCCCCAGCATTTT.